This TCR beta chain was captured by sequencing in a study of OX40 agonist ivuxolimab in advanced cancers. This clone was observed once. The antigen remains unidentified. TCRdb's table, derived via immunoSEQ multiplex PCR, lists solely in-frame clones and lacks some. The repertoire includes around 90,000 clones, around 86% of them detected once, and under 0.35% sits in the top ten. CDR1 is SGHTA, CDR2 FQGTGA, per germline. Trimming pared 5 bases from V and 4 bases from J, leaving 11 bases between. The CDR3 runs 13 residues. Points from the study as a whole: Averaged across samples, CD8+ T cells carried more expanded clones than CD4+ did.

This TCR was recovered from an adult with an advanced solid tumor such as melanoma, head and neck, liver or kidney cancer. The material sequenced was CD4+ or CD8+ T cells sorted from blood, taken in a trial of the OX40 agonist ivuxolimab. The chain combines TRBV7-3 with TRBJ2-5; D gene unclear. The CDR3 is CASSPGSGETQYF. The CDR3 DNA is TGTGCCAGCAGCCCTGGGTCGGGAGAGACCCAGTACTTC. Drawing the rest from reference TRBV7-3 and TRBJ2-5, the complete variable domain is GAGVSQTPSNKVTEKGKYVELRCDPISGHTALYWYRQSLGQGPEFLIYFQGTGAADDSGLPNDRFFAVRPEGSVSTLKIQRTERGDSAVYLCASSPGSGETQYFGPGTRLLVL.